This entry lists 24 T cell receptor beta chains sequenced from one sample in a study of T-cell reconstitution after alpha-beta-depleted transplantation in children. Researchers prepared the TCRbeta library using unique molecular identifiers, the study reports. TCRdb re-analysed the PCR reads in MiXCR, keeping a single row per CDR3 protein. This table holds about 420,000 distinct CDR3 sequences, 15% to 20% found once. The sample consisted of PBMCs, mostly from graft donor cells, taken 360 days after TCRalphabeta/CD19-depleted stem cell transplant. These receptors were obtained from a boy under two years old who had a stem cell transplant for Wiskott-Aldrich syndrome, so the T cells may come from the graft donor.

The genes are TRBV6-2 or TRBV6-3 and TRBJ2-2; weak D call: TRBD2 (5 bases). The V end lost 6 bases, the J end lost 1 base, and 9 bases lay between the germline ends. CDR1 is MNHEY, CDR2 SVGEGT, per germline. This CDR3 spans 14 amino acids. In DNA form, the CDR3 reads TGTGCCAGCAGCCTACTAGAGAACACCGGGGAGCTGTTTTTT. Translation gives CASSLLENTGELFF.

This clonotype was found a few times. The CDR3 reads CSAREAGRTQYF. CDR3 DNA sequence: TGCAGTGCTAGAGAGGCCGGGAGGACGCAGTATTTT. The chain uses TRBV20-1 and TRBJ2-3, with 7 bases that match TRBD2. There are 12 residues in the CDR3. Trimming at V came to 0 bases and at J to 9 bases, leaving 3 bases not matched to a gene. From germline, CDR1 is DFQATT and CDR2 SNEGSKA (reference sequence).

The genes are TRBV5-4 and TRBJ2-3, with 8 nucleotides matching TRBD1. V shed 5 bases, J shed 2 bases, and the junction held 7 bases outside the gene matches. CDR3 length equals 15 residues. In germline, CDR1 is SGHNT, CDR2 YYREEE (reference sequence). Here the CDR3 DNA reads TGTGCCAGCAGGGCCGACAGGGGACTCACAGATACGCAGTATTTT. It translates to CASRADRGLTDTQYF. Looking up the rest from reference TRBV5-4 and TRBJ2-3 gives the full variable domain: ETGVTQSPTHLIKTRGQQVTLRCSSQSGHNTVSWYQQALGQGPQFIFQYYREEENGRGNFPPRFSGLQFPNYSSELNVNALELDDSALYLCASRADRGLTDTQYFGPGTRLTVL.

Only a few counts were recorded for this clonotype. The CDR3 loop is CASSQGRMGIGGTGELFF. The DNA of the CDR3 is TGCGCCAGCAGCCAAGGTAGGATGGGGATCGGAGGGACCGGGGAGCTGTTTTTT. V usage is TRBV4-1 and J usage is TRBJ2-2, with a tentative D call TRBD2 (6 bases). The CDR3 has 18 residues. V was clipped by 1 base and J by 5 bases, with 20 bases between them. CDR1 is MGHRA, CDR2 YSYEKL, per germline.

This clonotype was counted only a few times. V is TRBV20-1 and J is TRBJ2-2; D remains unclear. CDR3 size: 15 residues. Germline CDR1 is DFQATT and CDR2 is SNEGSKA (reference sequence). Trimming cost V 0 bases and J 2 bases, with 10 bases left between them. CDR3 residues: CSARDLGRNTGELFF. The CDR3 nucleotides read TGCAGTGCTAGAGATCTTGGCAGAAACACCGGGGAGCTGTTTTTT.

This clonotype was seen a few times. V is TRBV11-2 and J is TRBJ2-1; 8 bases are shared with TRBD1. Per the germline V gene, CDR1 is SGHAT and CDR2 is FQNNGV. This CDR3 comprises 15 residues. The junction had 5 bases not matched to a gene; V was cut back by 3 bases and J by 4 bases. CDR3 bases: TGTGCCAGCAGCTTGGTCAGGGGGCGATACAATGAGCAGTTCTTC. It yields the protein CASSLVRGRYNEQFF.

In its sample, this clonotype was seen a few times. J is TRBJ2-2 and V is TRBV7-7, with D perhaps TRBD1 (6 bases). Looked up from germline, CDR1 is SSHAT and CDR2 is FNYEAQ (reference sequence). Between the trimmed V and J ends, which lost 1 base and 3 bases, there was a span of 18 bases. The length of the CDR3 is 18 residues. CDR3 sequence reads: CASSLGGRGLWDTGELFF. The DNA of the CDR3 is TGTGCCAGCAGCTTAGGTGGCAGGGGTCTCTGGGACACCGGGGAGCTGTTTTTT.

This sequence joins TRBV19 and TRBJ2-1, with 7 bases that match TRBD1. The germline V gene has CDR1 LNHDA and CDR2 SQIVND (reference sequence). Germline trimming cut 6 bases from V and 0 bases from J; bases unmatched to any gene: 5. The CDR3 has 15 residues. The CDR3 loop reads CASRLKGASYNEQFF. In DNA, the CDR3 is TGTGCCAGTAGATTGAAGGGGGCCTCCTACAATGAGCAGTTCTTC.

This clonotype was observed many times. The V gene is TRBV24-1, the J gene TRBJ2-1; maybe TRBD2 (5 bases). The CDR3 contains 12 residues. Trimming shortened V by 9 bases and J by 10 bases, and 15 bases separated the two germline ends. CDR1 and CDR2 (germline): KGHDR, SFDVKD. The CDR3 DNA follows: TGTGCCACCGGAGGATCAGTCAAAGAGCAGTTCTTC. It translates to CATGGSVKEQFF.

The chain employs TRBV12-3 or TRBV12-4 and TRBJ1-5; D perhaps matches TRBD1 (5 bases). Trimming cost V 6 bases and J 11 bases, with 11 bases left between them. CDR3 length: 11 amino acids. CDR3 bases: TGTGCCAGCAGCCCGGGGGGGGCCCAGCATTTT. It translates to CASSPGGAQHF.

This clonotype was seen only a few times. The chain links TRBV12-3 or TRBV12-4 to TRBJ1-5; TRBD1 aligns across 7 bases. This CDR3 comprises 15 residues. V dropped 1 base and J dropped 9; count of bases not matched to a gene: 9. The CDR3 spells CASSLDRGELTPQHF. The CDR3 DNA is TGTGCCAGCAGTTTAGACAGGGGAGAGCTAACGCCCCAGCATTTT.

CDR3 sequence (DNA): TGTGCCACCAGCAGAGAAAGCAGGGCCACAGATACGCAGTATTTT. Translated: CATSRESRATDTQYF. J is TRBJ2-3 and V is TRBV15, with a weak D call TRBD1 (5 bases). Germline V gene lookup returns CDR1 LNHNV and CDR2 YYDKDF (reference sequence). This CDR3 contains 15 residues. The germline V and J ends were trimmed by 0 bases and 2 bases, with 9 bases remaining between them.

Written as DNA, the CDR3 is TGTGCCAGCAGTTTGAGGGCGGGAGGTTCCTACGAGCAGTACTTC. As protein: CASSLRAGGSYEQYF. This rearrangement joins TRBV12-3 or TRBV12-4 to TRBJ2-7, with 8 bases matching TRBD2. The V gene end was trimmed by 3 bases and the J gene end by 1 base; junction bases not matched to a gene: 5. The CDR3 sequence is 15 residues long.

This chain links TRBV5-1 with TRBJ1-5, with D possibly matching TRBD1 (5 bases). CDR1 and CDR2 (germline): SGHRS, YFSETQ. The V end lost 0 bases, the J end lost 5 bases, and 9 bases lay between the germline ends. The CDR3 consists of 14 residues. CDR3 sequence reads: CASSLGWDHQPQHF. The CDR3 nucleotides are TGCGCCAGCAGCTTGGGCTGGGACCATCAGCCCCAGCATTTT. Filled out from reference TRBV5-1 and TRBJ1-5, the complete variable domain reads KAGVTQTPRYLIKTRGQQVTLSCSPISGHRSVSWYQQTPGQGLQFLFEYFSETQRNKGNFPGRFSGRQFSNSRSEMNVSTLELGDSALYLCASSLGWDHQPQHFGDGTRLSIL.

The chain combines TRBV4-3 with TRBJ2-2, with 10 bases matching TRBD2. In germline, CDR1 is LGHNA, CDR2 YSLEER. With V trimmed by 4 bases and J by 1 base, 6 bases remained unmatched. The CDR3 covers 17 residues. CDR3 coding DNA: TGCGCCAGCAGCCCCTCCGGGACTAGCGTGAACACCGGGGAGCTGTTTTTT. Amino acid sequence: CASSPSGTSVNTGELFF.

This clonotype was observed many times. Here the CDR3 reads CASSFAGRLEKLFF. The DNA of the CDR3 is TGTGCCAGCAGTTTTGCGGGTCGTCTAGAAAAACTGTTTTTT. V and J are TRBV27 and TRBJ1-4, with no clear D. Looked up from germline, CDR1 is MNHEY and CDR2 is SMNVEV (reference sequence). Trimming stripped 3 bases from V and 8 bases from J, with 13 bases between. CDR3 length: 14 residues.

The J gene is TRBJ2-3, the V gene TRBV4-1; D gene ambiguous. Trimming shortened V by 3 bases and J by 4 bases, and 8 bases separated the two germline ends. CDR1 is MGHRA, CDR2 YSYEKL, per germline. The CDR3 consists of 13 residues. CDR3 in amino acids: CASSQENPDTQYF. CDR3 sequence (DNA): TGCGCCAGCAGCCAGGAAAACCCAGATACGCAGTATTTT.

The chain links TRBV29-1 to TRBJ1-2, with D unclear. This CDR3 contains 13 residues. The germline V gene has CDR1 SQVTM and CDR2 ANQGSEA. With 0 bases removed from V and 0 bases from J, the gap between germline ends came to 5 bases. CDR3 bases: TGCAGCGTTGAAGACAACACTAACTATGGCTACACCTTC. Encoded protein: CSVEDNTNYGYTF.

The gene calls are TRBV4-3 and TRBJ2-5; TRBD1 aligns across 8 bases. The CDR3 has 16 residues. V shed 0 bases and J 2 bases; nucleotides not matched to a gene: 5. Germline V gene lookup returns CDR1 LGHNA and CDR2 YSLEER. CDR3 sequence reads: CASSQDGGQGQETQYF. DNA for the CDR3: TGCGCCAGCAGCCAAGATGGAGGACAGGGTCAAGAGACCCAGTACTTC.

This clonotype occurred a few times. The V call is TRBV29-1, the J call TRBJ1-2; D is perhaps TRBD1 (5 bases). The CDR3 has 13 residues. V was pared by 5 bases and J by 2 bases, with 12 bases between. The germline CDR1 and CDR2 sequences are SQVTM and ANQGSEA. The CDR3 sequence: CSVHLGPNYGYTF. DNA of the CDR3: TGCAGCGTTCATTTGGGACCAAACTATGGCTACACCTTC. The variable domain in full, completed from reference TRBV29-1 and TRBJ1-2, reads SAVISQKPSRDICQRGTSLTIQCQVDSQVTMMFWYRQQPGQSLTLIATANQGSEATYESGFVIDKFPISRPNLTFSTLTVSNMSPEDSSIYLCSVHLGPNYGYTFGSGTRLTVV.

The V gene is TRBV29-1, the J gene TRBJ2-7, with unresolved D. This CDR3 is 13 amino acids long. Germline V gives CDR1 SQVTM, CDR2 ANQGSEA. Trimming cost V 5 bases and J 1 base, with 12 bases left between them. The chain's CDR3 is CSVYRTSSYEQYF. CDR3 DNA: TGCAGCGTTTATCGGACGAGTTCCTACGAGCAGTACTTC.

This clonotype was seen at least ten times. The CDR3 is CAIREVGSPYEQYF. CDR3 coding DNA: TGTGCCATCAGAGAGGTCGGGTCGCCCTACGAGCAGTACTTC. This chain connects TRBV10-3 to TRBJ2-7; D unclear. In germline, CDR1 is ENHRY, CDR2 SYGVKD. V lost 6 bases, J lost 2 bases, and 14 bases lay in between. This CDR3 contains 14 residues.

This clonotype was seen many times. J is TRBJ1-6 and V is TRBV6-5; D call uncertain. Trimming cost V 6 bases and J 0 bases, with 6 bases left between them. The CDR3 spans 14 residues. Germline CDR1 MNHEY, CDR2 SVGAGI. CDR3 amino acids: CASSGISYNSPLHF. CDR3 coding DNA: TGTGCCAGCAGCGGGATCTCCTATAATTCACCCCTCCACTTT.

This clonotype appeared a few times. This chain joins TRBV3-1 and TRBJ2-7; D may be TRBD2 (5 bases). The germline V and J ends were trimmed by 1 base and 4 bases, with 11 bases remaining between them. There are 14 residues in the CDR3. The germline V gene has CDR1 LGHDT and CDR2 YNNKEL (reference sequence). The CDR3 spells CASSQGKGEYEQYF. CDR3 nucleotide sequence: TGTGCCAGCAGCCAAGGTAAGGGAGAGTACGAGCAGTACTTC.